A single sample gave rise to the 20 T cell receptor beta chains below, sequenced in a study of shared clonotypes between healthy human individuals. Only in-frame clones appear in the TCRdb table, and some are missing; sequencing was by immunoSEQ multiplex PCR. The data show around 990,000 clones, with roughly 80% seen just once and 0.89% held by the top ten. Sequencing input: memory CD4+ T cells from PBMCs. This sample's subset: CD45RA-negative fraction. These receptors were taken from a man aged 18 to 30 in good health. Some clones in this sample may be carry-over from other donors' samples.

As concerns this clone: The sample carries other DNA sequences with the same CDR3. The chain uses TRBV27 and TRBJ2-7, with a tentative D call TRBD1 (5 bases). This CDR3 is 13 amino acids long. Trimming left V 3 bases short and J 2 bases short, with 8 bases between. CDR1 is MNHEY, CDR2 SMNVEV, per germline (reference sequence). CDR3 sequence (DNA): TGTGCCAGCAGTTTCCAGGGTCCCTACGAGCAGTACTTC. Its protein is CASSFQGPYEQYF.

This chain links TRBV9 with TRBJ2-5; D not certain. This CDR3 contains 14 residues. Germline CDR1 is SGDLS and CDR2 is YYNGEE. V was shortened by 0 bases and J by 5 bases, with 11 bases between the two germline ends. The DNA of the CDR3 is TGTGCCAGCAGCGTAGGTATGGTTACGGAGACCCAGTACTTC. Its translation: CASSVGMVTETQYF.

The rearrangement joins TRBV18 to TRBJ2-7, with 7 bases lining up with TRBD2. CDR1 is KGHSH, CDR2 LQKENI, per germline. V lost 2 bases, J lost 0 bases, and 16 bases stayed unmatched. The CDR3 runs 19 residues. Here the CDR3 DNA reads TGTGCCAGCTCACCAGTCGCCTTCAGACTAGCCGAGAGCTCCTACGAGCAGTACTTC. It codes for CASSPVAFRLAESSYEQYF.

This clone was detected a few times. The J gene is TRBJ2-1, the V gene TRBV2; 7 bases align to TRBD1. The CDR3 spans 13 residues. Germline assignment: CDR1 SNHLY and CDR2 FYNNEI. The trim removed 6 bases at V and 9 bases at J, leaving 8 bases unmatched. The DNA of the CDR3 is TGTGCCAGCAGGAGGGACAGTTTGGGTGAGCAGTTCTTC. As protein: CASRRDSLGEQFF.

The genes are TRBV6-1 and TRBJ2-1; D gene unclear. The CDR3 is 11 amino acids. CDR1 and CDR2 (germline): MNHNS, SASEGT. V was cut by 5 bases and J by 6 bases, with 5 bases left in between. Written as DNA, the CDR3 is TGTGCCAGCAGTACGGCCAATGAGCAGTTCTTC. Amino acid sequence: CASSTANEQFF.

For this clone: A read error is the likely source, as a far larger clone sits one nucleotide away. This chain links TRBV4-1 with TRBJ1-2; no definite D call. Germline lookup yields CDR1 MGHRA and CDR2 YSYEKL. This CDR3 comprises 16 residues. The V end lost 4 bases, the J end lost 6 bases, and 21 bases lay between the germline ends. CDR3 sequence: CASSRYEWAPQDGYTF. In nucleotides, the CDR3 is TGCGCCAGCAGCCGCTACGAGTGGGCCCCGCAGGATGGCTACACCTTC.

For this clone: This may be a read error, as it is one base from a much larger clone. The rearrangement uses TRBV10-3 and TRBJ1-1, with D hard to call. V shed 0 bases and J shed 6 bases, with 17 bases lying between them. The CDR3 has 16 amino acids. CDR1 ENHRY and CDR2 SYGVKD come from the germline V gene. In DNA form, the CDR3 reads TGTGCCATCAGTGAGTCTCGGGGTGTAGGTTCGGCTGAAGCTTTCTTT. The encoded protein is CAISESRGVGSAEAFF.

The chain links TRBV29-1 to TRBJ2-5; 7 positions match TRBD2. The CDR3 has 17 amino acids. Germline V lookup: CDR1 SQVTM, CDR2 ANQGSEA. The V gene end was trimmed by 4 bases and the J gene end by 5 bases; junction bases not matched to a gene: 19. CDR3 DNA sequence: TGCAGCGTTGTATGGGCTAGCGGAGTAACACTTAGGGAGACCCAGTACTTC. As protein: CSVVWASGVTLRETQYF. Full variable domain (remainder filled in from reference TRBV29-1 and TRBJ2-5): SAVISQKPSRDICQRGTSLTIQCQVDSQVTMMFWYRQQPGQSLTLIATANQGSEATYESGFVIDKFPISRPNLTFSTLTVSNMSPEDSSIYLCSVVWASGVTLRETQYFGPGTRLLVL.

The rearrangement uses TRBV28 and TRBJ1-4, with D unresolved. The CDR3 loop spans 15 amino acids. Germline values: CDR1 MDHEN, CDR2 SYDVKM. V was clipped by 7 bases and J by 3 bases, with 15 bases between them. DNA for the CDR3: TGTGCCAGCACCCAACGTGGAGAGGCTAATGAAAAACTGTTTTTT. Translated, it gives CASTQRGEANEKLFF.

V is TRBV25-1 and J is TRBJ2-7; 12 positions agree with TRBD2. The CDR3 is 15 residues long. V lost 1 base to trimming and J lost 5 bases; unmatched junction nucleotides: 3. Germline lookup yields CDR1 MGHDK and CDR2 SYGVNS. The DNA for the CDR3 is TGTGCCAGCAGTGAATCTAGCGGGAGGGTCCACGAGCAGTACTTC. It translates to CASSESSGRVHEQYF.

V gene TRBV4-3 combines with J gene TRBJ2-2; weak D call: TRBD2 (6 bases). CDR3 length equals 14 residues. Per germline, CDR1 LGHNA and CDR2 YSLEER. Between the trimmed V and J ends, which lost 3 bases and 7 bases, there was a span of 12 bases. CDR3 bases: TGCGCCAGCAGCCATGGGGGGAATGACGGGGAGCTGTTTTTT. Its translation: CASSHGGNDGELFF.

The sample holds a few counts of this clone. The chain recombines TRBV28 with TRBJ1-3; D is possibly TRBD1 (5 bases). V dropped 2 bases and J dropped 2 bases, with 16 bases sitting between them. This CDR3 has 17 amino acids. Germline V gives CDR1 MDHEN, CDR2 SYDVKM. This CDR3 is CASSLAWSRVAGNTIYF. For the CDR3, the DNA is TGTGCCAGCAGTTTAGCGTGGTCCAGGGTGGCTGGAAACACCATATATTTT. The full variable domain, completed using reference TRBV28 and TRBJ1-3, is DVKVTQSSRYLVKRTGEKVFLECVQDMDHENMFWYRQDPGLGLRLIYFSYDVKMKEKGDIPEGYSVSREKKERFSLILESASTNQTSMYLCASSLAWSRVAGNTIYFGEGSWLTVV.

The rearrangement links TRBV2 to TRBJ2-5; tentative D call: TRBD1 (6 bases). V was shortened by 6 bases and J by 5 bases, with 16 bases between the two germline ends. This CDR3 is 14 amino acids long. CDR1 SNHLY and CDR2 FYNNEI come from the germline V gene. The CDR3 region is CASRGDRRGETQYF. The CDR3 DNA reads TGTGCCAGCAGAGGAGATAGAAGGGGGGAGACCCAGTACTTC.

This clone was recorded only once. The gene calls are TRBV9 and TRBJ2-2, with TRBD1 matching over 7 bases. In germline, CDR1 is SGDLS, CDR2 YYNGEE. This CDR3 is 15 amino acids long. V was clipped by 6 bases and J by 6 bases; unmatched bases: 11. CDR3 amino acids: CASTGQPDSAGELFF. In DNA, the CDR3 is TGTGCCAGCACGGGACAGCCGGACTCGGCCGGGGAGCTGTTTTTT.

This chain connects TRBV5-1 to TRBJ2-3, with D possibly being TRBD2 (6 bases). Trimming left V 0 bases short and J 5 bases short, with 7 bases between. This CDR3 has 13 amino acids. The germline gives CDR1 SGHRS, CDR2 YFSETQ. The CDR3 bases are TGCGCCAGCAGCTTGGACGGGGGAGATACGCAGTATTTT. This encodes CASSLDGGDTQYF.

This clone has more than one count but fewer than ten. The chain uses TRBV5-1 and TRBJ2-7, with a weak D call TRBD2 (6 bases). The CDR3 is made up of 15 amino acids. Germline V CDR1 and CDR2: SGHRS, YFSETQ. Trimming shortened V by 1 base and J by 3 bases, and 14 bases separated the two germline ends. CDR3 amino acids: CASSLTPKGGYEQYF. CDR3 nucleotides: TGCGCCAGCAGCTTGACTCCCAAGGGAGGCTACGAGCAGTACTTC.

The rearrangement uses TRBV13 and TRBJ2-6; perhaps TRBD1 as D (6 bases). The V gene lost 5 bases and the J gene lost 0 bases, with 17 bases spanning the gap. Per the germline V gene, CDR1 is PRHDT and CDR2 is FYEKMQ (reference sequence). This CDR3 is built from 18 residues. CDR3: CASSQTGLVDSGANVLTF. The CDR3 nucleotides are TGTGCCAGCAGCCAGACAGGACTCGTGGACTCTGGGGCCAACGTCCTGACTTTC.

This clone was seen once. V usage is TRBV9 and J usage is TRBJ1-2; TRBD1 is a possible D gene (6 bases). Trimming shortened V by 3 bases and J by 4 bases, and 19 bases separated the two germline ends. The CDR3 runs to 16 residues. Germline V gene lookup returns CDR1 SGDLS and CDR2 YYNGEE. The CDR3 sequence: CASSAQFGGSGYGYTF. The DNA for the CDR3 is TGTGCCAGCAGCGCACAATTCGGGGGCTCGGGCTATGGCTACACCTTC. The full variable domain, rest sourced from reference TRBV9 and TRBJ1-2, is DSGVTQTPKHLITATGQRVTLRCSPRSGDLSVYWYQQSLDQGLQFLIQYYNGEERAKGNILERFSAQQFPDLHSELNLSSLELGDSALYFCASSAQFGGSGYGYTFGSGTRLTVV.

V gene TRBV28 combines with J gene TRBJ2-7; tentatively, D is TRBD2 (7 bases). Germline lookup yields CDR1 MDHEN and CDR2 SYDVKM. There are 15 residues in the CDR3. Trimming left V 2 bases short and J 4 bases short, with 15 bases between. The CDR3 sequence: CASSLGGGSGYEQYF. CDR3 DNA: TGTGCCAGCAGTTTAGGGGGCGGGAGCGGGTACGAGCAGTACTTC.

The genes are TRBV7-9 and TRBJ2-7; possible D gene TRBD2, 6 bases. The CDR3 is 12 amino acids. Germline loops: CDR1 SEHNR, CDR2 FQNEAQ (reference sequence). Between the trimmed V and J ends, which lost 4 bases and 9 bases, there was a span of 13 bases. The CDR3 bases are TGTGCCAGCAGCTCCCGACTAGAATCGCAGTACTTC. As protein: CASSSRLESQYF.